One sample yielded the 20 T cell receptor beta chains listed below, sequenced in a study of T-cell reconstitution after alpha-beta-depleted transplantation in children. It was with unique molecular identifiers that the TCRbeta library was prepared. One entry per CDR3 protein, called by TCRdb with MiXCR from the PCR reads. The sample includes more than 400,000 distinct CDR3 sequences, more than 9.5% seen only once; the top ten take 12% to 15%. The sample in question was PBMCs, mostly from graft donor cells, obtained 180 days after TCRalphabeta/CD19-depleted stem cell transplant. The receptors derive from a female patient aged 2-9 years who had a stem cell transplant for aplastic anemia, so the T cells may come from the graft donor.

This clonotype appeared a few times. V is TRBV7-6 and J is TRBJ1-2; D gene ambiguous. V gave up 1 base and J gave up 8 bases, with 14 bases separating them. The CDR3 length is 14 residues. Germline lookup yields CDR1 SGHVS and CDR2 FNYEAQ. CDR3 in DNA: TGTGCCAGCAGCTTAGAGATACGGGCCTCGGGCTACACCTTC. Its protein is CASSLEIRASGYTF. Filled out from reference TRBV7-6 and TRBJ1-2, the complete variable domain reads GAGVSQSPRYKVTKRGQDVALRCDPISGHVSLYWYRQALGQGPEFLTYFNYEAQQDKSGLPNDRFSAERPEGSISTLTIQRTEQRDSAMYRCASSLEIRASGYTFGSGTRLTVV.

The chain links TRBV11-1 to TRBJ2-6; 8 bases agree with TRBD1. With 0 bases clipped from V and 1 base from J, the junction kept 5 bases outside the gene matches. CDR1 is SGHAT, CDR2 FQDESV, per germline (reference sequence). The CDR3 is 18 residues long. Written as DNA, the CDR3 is TGTGCCAGCAGCTTAGCGGGACAGGCCAATTCTGGGGCCAACGTCCTGACTTTC. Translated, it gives CASSLAGQANSGANVLTF.

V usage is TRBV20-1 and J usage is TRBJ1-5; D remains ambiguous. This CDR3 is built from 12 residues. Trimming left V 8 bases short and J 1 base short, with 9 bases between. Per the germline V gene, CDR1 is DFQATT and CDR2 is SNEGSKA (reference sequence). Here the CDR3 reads CSIGRSNQPQHF. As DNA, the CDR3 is TGCAGTATCGGAAGGAGCAATCAGCCCCAGCATTTT.

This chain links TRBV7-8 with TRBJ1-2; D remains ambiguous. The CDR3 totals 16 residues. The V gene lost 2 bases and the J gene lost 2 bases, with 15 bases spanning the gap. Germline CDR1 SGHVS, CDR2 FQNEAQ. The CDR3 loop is CASSLSVSPINYGYTF. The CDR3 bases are TGTGCCAGCAGCTTATCTGTTTCTCCTATAAACTATGGCTACACCTTC.

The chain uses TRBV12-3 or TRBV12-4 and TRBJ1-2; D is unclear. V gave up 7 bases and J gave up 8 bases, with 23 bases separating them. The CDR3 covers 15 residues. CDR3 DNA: TGTGCCAGCATCATGGCTCCCAGGCAGGCCGACGGCTACACCTTC. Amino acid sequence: CASIMAPRQADGYTF.

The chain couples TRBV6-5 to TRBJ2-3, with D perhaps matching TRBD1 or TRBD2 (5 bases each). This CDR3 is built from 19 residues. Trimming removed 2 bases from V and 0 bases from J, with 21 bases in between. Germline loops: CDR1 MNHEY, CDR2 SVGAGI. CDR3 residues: CASSYPRGKTALSTDTQYF. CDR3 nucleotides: TGTGCCAGCAGTTACCCCCGAGGGAAGACAGCGCTCAGCACAGATACGCAGTATTTT.

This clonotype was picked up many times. This chain's CDR3 is CATSRDVREKLFF. Written as DNA, the CDR3 is TGTGCCACCAGCAGAGACGTCAGGGAAAAACTGTTTTTT. The chain uses TRBV15 and TRBJ1-4; D remains unclear. Germline V gives CDR1 LNHNV, CDR2 YYDKDF (reference sequence). The ends were cut back, 0 bases at V and 8 bases at J, with 7 bases in the middle. The CDR3 extends over 13 amino acids.

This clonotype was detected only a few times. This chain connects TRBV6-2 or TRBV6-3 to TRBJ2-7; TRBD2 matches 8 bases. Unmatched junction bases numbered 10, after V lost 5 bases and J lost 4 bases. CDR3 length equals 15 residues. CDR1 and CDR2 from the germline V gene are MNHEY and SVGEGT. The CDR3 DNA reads TGTGCCAGCAGTCGCCCGGGACTAGTCGGGTACGAGCAGTACGTC. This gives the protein CASSRPGLVGYEQYV.

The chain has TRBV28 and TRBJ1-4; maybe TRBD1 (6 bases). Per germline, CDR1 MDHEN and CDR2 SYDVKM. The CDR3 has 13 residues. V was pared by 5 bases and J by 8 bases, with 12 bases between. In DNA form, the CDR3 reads TGTGCCAGCAGTGGGCCTAGGGGGGAAAAACTGTTTTTT. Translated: CASSGPRGEKLFF.

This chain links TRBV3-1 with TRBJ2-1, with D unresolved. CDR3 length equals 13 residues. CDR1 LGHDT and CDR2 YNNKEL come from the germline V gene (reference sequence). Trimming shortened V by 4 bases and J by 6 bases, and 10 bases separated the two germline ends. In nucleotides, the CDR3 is TGTGCCAGCAGCCTCTCCCCCTCCAATGAGCAGTTCTTC. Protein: CASSLSPSNEQFF.

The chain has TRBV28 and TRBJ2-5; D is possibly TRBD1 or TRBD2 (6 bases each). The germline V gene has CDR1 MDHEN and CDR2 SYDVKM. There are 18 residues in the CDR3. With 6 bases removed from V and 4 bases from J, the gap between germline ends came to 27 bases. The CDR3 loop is CASSSPAARGASRETQYF. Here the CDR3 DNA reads TGTGCCAGCAGCAGTCCCGCCGCGAGGGGGGCCTCCCGAGAGACCCAGTACTTC.

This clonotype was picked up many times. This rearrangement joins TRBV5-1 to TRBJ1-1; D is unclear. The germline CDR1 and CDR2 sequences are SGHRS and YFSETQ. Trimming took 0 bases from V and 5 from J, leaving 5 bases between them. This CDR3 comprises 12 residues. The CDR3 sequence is CASSLVSTEAFF. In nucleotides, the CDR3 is TGCGCCAGCAGCTTGGTTTCGACTGAAGCTTTCTTT.

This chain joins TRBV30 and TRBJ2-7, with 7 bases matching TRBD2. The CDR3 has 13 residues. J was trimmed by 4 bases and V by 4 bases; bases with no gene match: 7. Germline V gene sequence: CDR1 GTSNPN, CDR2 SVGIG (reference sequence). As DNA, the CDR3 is TGTGCCTGGAACAAGCGGGGCCTTTACGAGCAGTACTTC. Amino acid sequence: CAWNKRGLYEQYF.

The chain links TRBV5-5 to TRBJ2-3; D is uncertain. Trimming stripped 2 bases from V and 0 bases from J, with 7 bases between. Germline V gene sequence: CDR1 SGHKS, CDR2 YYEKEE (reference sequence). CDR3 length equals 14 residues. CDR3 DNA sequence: TGTGCCAGCAGCTTCCCATATAGCACAGATACGCAGTATTTT. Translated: CASSFPYSTDTQYF.

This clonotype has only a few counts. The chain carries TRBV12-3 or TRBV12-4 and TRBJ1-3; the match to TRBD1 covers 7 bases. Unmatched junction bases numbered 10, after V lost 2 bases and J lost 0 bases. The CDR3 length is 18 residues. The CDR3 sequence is CASSLTRKGQSSGNTIYF. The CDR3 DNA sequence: TGTGCCAGCAGTTTAACCCGAAAGGGACAGAGCTCTGGAAACACCATATATTTT.

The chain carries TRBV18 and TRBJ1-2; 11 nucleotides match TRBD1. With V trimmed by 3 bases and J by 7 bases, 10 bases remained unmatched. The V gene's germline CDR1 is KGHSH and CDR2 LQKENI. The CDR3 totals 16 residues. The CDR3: CASSPTGTGGSCGYTF. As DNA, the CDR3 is TGTGCCAGCTCACCGACTGGGACAGGGGGATCCTGTGGCTACACCTTC.

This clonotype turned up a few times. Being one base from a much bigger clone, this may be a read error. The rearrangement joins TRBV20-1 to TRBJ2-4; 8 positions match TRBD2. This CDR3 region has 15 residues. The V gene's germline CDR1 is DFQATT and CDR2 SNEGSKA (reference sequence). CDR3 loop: CSARAGELAKNSQYF. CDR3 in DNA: TGCAGTGCTCGAGCGGGGGAACTAGCCAAAAACAGTCAGTACTTC.

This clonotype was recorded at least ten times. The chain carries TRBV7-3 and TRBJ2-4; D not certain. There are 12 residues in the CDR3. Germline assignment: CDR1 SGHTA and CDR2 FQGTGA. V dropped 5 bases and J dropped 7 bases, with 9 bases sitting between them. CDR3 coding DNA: TGTGCCAGCAGCCCAGATCTGAACATTCAGTACTTC. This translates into CASSPDLNIQYF.

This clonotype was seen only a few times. CDR3 protein: CASTHPGAREQFF. In nucleotides, the CDR3 is TGTGCCAGCACTCACCCCGGGGCCCGGGAGCAGTTCTTC. V gene TRBV11-1 combines with J gene TRBJ2-1, with D perhaps assigned TRBD1 or TRBD2 (5 bases each). CDR3 length: 13 residues. Trimming left V 7 bases short and J 10 bases short, with 17 bases between. In germline, CDR1 is SGHAT, CDR2 FQDESV (reference sequence).

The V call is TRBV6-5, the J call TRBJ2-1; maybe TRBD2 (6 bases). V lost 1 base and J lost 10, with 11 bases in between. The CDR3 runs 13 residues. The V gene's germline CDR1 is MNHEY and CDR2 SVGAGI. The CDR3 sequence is CASSYLLLAEQFF. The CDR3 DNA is TGTGCCAGCAGTTACTTGCTCCTAGCGGAGCAGTTCTTC.